What follows are 28 T cell receptor beta chains derived from one specimen sequenced in a study of identifying expanded T cells in peripheral blood (dated by TCRdb to the late 2010s). The method behind the library was the immunoSEQ multiplex PCR assay. TCRdb carries this immuneACCESS record with in-frame sequences only. Its versions omit some clonotypes, under half of them owing to an unresolved V gene in the studies checked, with the rest unexplained. The sample contains about 90,000 clones, 75% to 90% of them found a single time. Around 5.2% of the sample goes to the ten largest clones. The sequencing sample was made of blood. These receptors all come from a person aged 18 to 69 in good health.

The chain employs TRBV5-8 and TRBJ2-3, with 9 bases lining up with TRBD2. V shed 1 base and J 2 bases; nucleotides not matched to a gene: 8. The CDR3 consists of 17 residues. Germline CDR1 SGHTS, CDR2 YDEGEE. CDR3 DNA sequence: TGTGCCAGCAGCTTGTCCCGGCTAGCGGGGTTCACAGATACGCAGTATTTT. This gives the protein CASSLSRLAGFTDTQYF.

The chain links TRBV7-2 to TRBJ1-5; D is unresolved. Between the trimmed V and J ends, which lost 1 base and 0 bases, there was a span of 7 bases. This CDR3 region has 15 residues. CDR1 is SGHTA and CDR2 is FQGNSA in the germline V gene. DNA of the CDR3: TGTGCCAGCAGCTTAGTGACAAATAGCAATCAGCCCCAGCATTTT. It encodes CASSLVTNSNQPQHF.

The J gene is TRBJ2-1, the V gene TRBV5-4; D possibly corresponds to TRBD1 (6 bases). This CDR3 comprises 15 residues. V lost 4 bases, J lost 0 bases, and 11 bases lay in between. CDR1 is SGHNT and CDR2 is YYREEE in the germline V gene (reference sequence). The CDR3 DNA is TGTGCCAGCAGCGGACAGAGAAGCTCCTACAATGAGCAGTTCTTC. Translating it yields CASSGQRSSYNEQFF.

The rearrangement uses TRBV7-6 and TRBJ1-4; TRBD1 might be the D (5 bases). Germline lookup yields CDR1 SGHVS and CDR2 FNYEAQ. The germline V and J ends were trimmed by 0 bases and 8 bases, with 7 bases remaining between them. The CDR3 covers 13 residues. CDR3 protein: CASSLAHREKLFF. CDR3 sequence (DNA): TGTGCCAGCAGCTTAGCTCACAGGGAAAAACTGTTTTTT. The entire variable domain, with the rest obtained from reference TRBV7-6 and TRBJ1-4, is as follows: GAGVSQSPRYKVTKRGQDVALRCDPISGHVSLYWYRQALGQGPEFLTYFNYEAQQDKSGLPNDRFSAERPEGSISTLTIQRTEQRDSAMYRCASSLAHREKLFFGSGTQLSVL.

The CDR3 DNA sequence: TGCGCCAGCAGCCCAACCCCGGGGCAGCCCCAGCATTTT. It translates to CASSPTPGQPQHF. The V call is TRBV5-1, the J call TRBJ1-5; no clear D gene. Trimming removed 4 bases from V and 7 bases from J, with 12 bases in between. This CDR3 has 13 residues. Germline V lookup: CDR1 SGHRS, CDR2 YFSETQ.

V gene TRBV5-6 combines with J gene TRBJ2-6, with a tentative D call TRBD2 (6 bases). Trimming pared 1 base from V and 1 base from J, leaving 15 bases between. Germline V CDR1 and CDR2: SGHDT, YYEEEE. There are 18 residues in the CDR3. As DNA, the CDR3 is TGTGCCAGCAGCTTGTCGGAGGGTTGGAGGTCTGGGGCCAACGTCCTGACTTTC. Encoded protein: CASSLSEGWRSGANVLTF.

The V gene is TRBV30, the J gene TRBJ1-6; TRBD1 is a possible D gene (6 bases). Germline CDR1 reads GTSNPN; CDR2 reads SVGIG (reference sequence). The V end was cut by 2 bases, the J end by 7 bases, with 15 bases between. This CDR3 spans 15 amino acids. The CDR3 loop reads CAWSPSSGANSPLHF. The DNA of the CDR3 is TGTGCCTGGAGTCCTTCATCAGGGGCGAATTCACCCCTCCACTTT.

The chain recombines TRBV29-1 with TRBJ1-2, with TRBD1 as a possible D gene (5 bases). CDR1 SQVTM and CDR2 ANQGSEA come from the germline V gene. The CDR3 extends over 13 amino acids. V shed 3 bases and J shed 8 bases, with 16 bases lying between them. CDR3 nucleotide sequence: TGCAGCGTTGACCCCATGGGGGTAGGAGGCTACACCTTC. It yields the protein CSVDPMGVGGYTF.

The chain links TRBV5-5 to TRBJ2-1, with no clear D. CDR3 length: 12 residues. V was pared by 2 bases and J by 9 bases, with 9 bases between. Germline values: CDR1 SGHKS, CDR2 YYEKEE (reference sequence). The CDR3 is CASSFQTTEQFF. The CDR3 bases are TGTGCCAGCAGCTTTCAGACGACTGAGCAGTTCTTC.

The chain couples TRBV19 to TRBJ2-7; the match to TRBD1 covers 9 bases. Germline V lookup: CDR1 LNHDA, CDR2 SQIVND (reference sequence). CDR3 size: 15 residues. Trimming took 5 bases from V and 5 from J; bases not matched to a gene: 10. The CDR3 here is CASSLRTGERDEQYF. In DNA form, the CDR3 reads TGTGCCAGTAGTTTAAGGACAGGGGAGAGGGACGAGCAGTACTTC.

J is TRBJ2-3 and V is TRBV6-6, with D perhaps TRBD2 (5 bases). CDR1 and CDR2 (germline): MNHNY, SVGAGI (reference sequence). V lost 0 bases and J lost 2, with 9 bases in between. This CDR3 comprises 15 residues. CDR3 sequence reads: CASSYSDGLTDTQYF. The CDR3 bases are TGTGCCAGCAGTTACTCAGACGGACTCACAGATACGCAGTATTTT.

The genes are TRBV6-5 and TRBJ2-7; no clear D gene. The length of the CDR3 is 15 residues. Trimming cost V 6 bases and J 0 bases, with 15 bases left between them. CDR1 and CDR2 from the germline V gene are MNHEY and SVGAGI. In nucleotides, the CDR3 is TGTGCCAGCAGCTCGGCAAGGGTAGCCTCCTACGAGCAGTACTTC. It yields the protein CASSSARVASYEQYF.

This rearrangement joins TRBV9 to TRBJ1-2; D gene uncertain. The CDR3 extends over 16 amino acids. The V gene's germline CDR1 is SGDLS and CDR2 YYNGEE. Trimming left V 3 bases short and J 4 bases short, with 19 bases between. The CDR3 reads CASSATDTDGIYGYTF. The CDR3 nucleotides read TGTGCCAGCAGCGCAACCGACACCGACGGGATCTATGGCTACACCTTC.

The rearrangement links TRBV19 to TRBJ2-3; 10 positions agree with TRBD1. V lost 3 bases, J lost 6 bases, and 0 bases stayed unmatched. This CDR3 spans 13 amino acids. Looked up from germline, CDR1 is LNHDA and CDR2 is SQIVND (reference sequence). The CDR3 coding sequence is TGTGCCAGTAGTATGGACAGGGGGGATACGCAGTATTTT. It specifies CASSMDRGDTQYF.

The chain uses TRBV6-6 and TRBJ1-2; TRBD1 matches at 10 bases. J lost 6 bases, V lost 7 bases, and 11 bases had no gene match. Germline V gives CDR1 MNHNY, CDR2 SVGAGI (reference sequence). This CDR3 contains 15 residues. The CDR3, as DNA: TGTGCCAGCATCGGAAGAGGACAGGGGGGCAATGGCTACACCTTC. This encodes CASIGRGQGGNGYTF.

This clone was seen a few times. The chain joins TRBV19 to TRBJ2-3, with 7 bases lining up with TRBD1. CDR3 length: 14 residues. The germline gives CDR1 LNHDA, CDR2 SQIVND (reference sequence). The V gene end was trimmed by 9 bases and the J gene end by 4 bases; junction bases not matched to a gene: 10. Here the CDR3 reads CASRTGASADTQYF. CDR3 sequence (DNA): TGTGCCAGCCGAACAGGGGCAAGTGCAGATACGCAGTATTTT.

The genes are TRBV4-3 and TRBJ1-2, with D possibly matching TRBD1 (6 bases). V dropped 4 bases and J dropped 0 bases, with 9 bases sitting between them. The germline CDR1 and CDR2 sequences are LGHNA and YSLEER. This CDR3 spans 14 amino acids. CDR3 DNA sequence: TGCGCCAGCAGCCGACAGGAAACTAACTATGGCTACACCTTC. It specifies CASSRQETNYGYTF.

Comments on this clone: One end of the junction does not line up with germline, which may come from a read error. The rearrangement joins TRBV11-2 to TRBJ1-2; TRBD1 might be the D (6 bases). This CDR3 region has 12 residues. Per the germline V gene, CDR1 is SGHAT and CDR2 is FQNNGV. CDR3 coding DNA: TGTGCCAGCAGCTCATACAGGGTGGTGGAGTTCTTC. Translating gives CASSSYRVVEFF.

This clone was counted only a few times. The rearrangement joins TRBV7-9 to TRBJ1-5, with unresolved D. V was cut by 7 bases and J by 0 bases, with 16 bases left in between. The germline CDR1 and CDR2 sequences are SEHNR and FQNEAQ (reference sequence). This CDR3 spans 16 amino acids. DNA for the CDR3: TGTGCCAGCACTTCCTCCGAAGGGTATAGCAATCAGCCCCAGCATTTT. The encoded protein is CASTSSEGYSNQPQHF.

The CDR3 DNA reads TGCGCCAGCAGCTTGGTAGGCAGTGACACTGAAGCTTTCTTT. Its translation is CASSLVGSDTEAFF. The chain recombines TRBV5-1 with TRBJ1-1; D unresolved. The CDR3 runs to 14 residues. Looked up from germline, CDR1 is SGHRS and CDR2 is YFSETQ. Trimming cost V 0 bases and J 3 bases, with 9 bases left between them.

This clone was seen a single time. V usage is TRBV18 and J usage is TRBJ1-3; tentative D call: TRBD1 (5 bases). V was clipped by 8 bases and J by 0 bases, with 11 bases between them. Germline CDR1 KGHSH, CDR2 LQKENI. The CDR3 covers 14 residues. The CDR3 nucleotides read TGTGCCAGCGGGGGTTCTAACTCTGGAAACACCATATATTTT. Protein sequence: CASGGSNSGNTIYF. Full variable domain (missing parts from reference TRBV18 and TRBJ1-3): NAGVMQNPRHLVRRRGQEARLRCSPMKGHSHVYWYRQLPEEGLKFMVYLQKENIIDESGMPKERFSAEFPKEGPSILRIQQVVRGDSAAYFCASGGSNSGNTIYFGEGSWLTVV.

The CDR3 nucleotides are TGTGCCAGCAGTCAGTCTTATACGCAGTATTTT. Amino acids: CASSQSYTQYF. The chain combines TRBV6-1 with TRBJ2-3; no definite D call. V was shortened by 5 bases and J by 7 bases, with 7 bases between the two germline ends. The CDR3 runs to 11 residues. CDR1 is MNHNS and CDR2 is SASEGT in the germline V gene.

This chain uses TRBV12-5 with TRBJ2-2; D not certain. The CDR3 spans 16 residues. Looked up from germline, CDR1 is LGHNT and CDR2 is FRNRAP. The V gene lost 3 bases and the J gene lost 0 bases, with 11 bases spanning the gap. CDR3 sequence reads: CASGFSSSTNTGELFF. The CDR3 DNA sequence: TGTGCTAGTGGTTTTTCCTCGTCAACGAACACCGGGGAGCTGTTTTTT. Looking up the rest from reference TRBV12-5 and TRBJ2-2 gives the full variable domain: DARVTQTPRHKVTEMGQEVTMRCQPILGHNTVFWYRQTMMQGLELLAYFRNRAPLDDSGMPKDRFSAEMPDATLATLKIQPSEPRDSAVYFCASGFSSSTNTGELFFGEGSRLTVL.

The CDR3 loop reads CASSLIGRGPRGTQYF. DNA of the CDR3: TGTGCCAGCAGCTTAATTGGTCGGGGACCCCGTGGGACCCAGTACTTC. The chain has TRBV7-9 and TRBJ2-5, with D possibly being TRBD1 or TRBD2 (5 bases each). V was shortened by 2 bases and J by 7 bases, with 20 bases between the two germline ends. The germline CDR1 and CDR2 sequences are SEHNR and FQNEAQ (reference sequence). This CDR3 region has 16 residues.

The V and J genes are TRBV4-3 and TRBJ2-7; D might be TRBD1 (6 bases). V shed 4 bases and J shed 4 bases, with 20 bases lying between them. Germline loops: CDR1 LGHNA, CDR2 YSLEER. The CDR3 is made up of 16 amino acids. The CDR3 loop reads CASSREALTGTYEQYF. For the CDR3, the DNA is TGCGCCAGCAGCCGCGAAGCTTTGACCGGGACATACGAGCAGTACTTC.

The chain recombines TRBV12-5 with TRBJ2-2; a weak D match, TRBD1 (5 bases). Germline CDR1 is LGHNT and CDR2 is FRNRAP. V dropped 6 bases and J dropped 2 bases, with 10 bases sitting between them. The CDR3 has 14 amino acids. The CDR3 nucleotides are TGTGCTAGTGGCAAGACAGAAAACACCGGGGAGCTGTTTTTT. Its translation is CASGKTENTGELFF.

The CDR3 bases are TGTGCCAGCAGCTCAAGCGCCAGACGGTACACCGGGGAGCTGTTTTTT. This translates into CASSSSARRYTGELFF. This chain connects TRBV5-6 to TRBJ2-2; D unclear. Germline V lookup: CDR1 SGHDT, CDR2 YYEEEE. This CDR3 is 16 amino acids long. V lost 3 bases and J 3 bases, leaving 15 bases between the germline ends.

This chain links TRBV9 with TRBJ1-3; 7 nucleotides match TRBD1. J was trimmed by 0 bases and V by 5 bases; bases with no gene match: 11. Germline-derived CDR1 and CDR2 are SGDLS and YYNGEE. The CDR3 has 17 amino acids. The CDR3 is CASSEGAGPSSGNTIYF. The DNA of the CDR3 is TGTGCCAGCAGTGAGGGGGCCGGTCCGAGCTCTGGAAACACCATATATTTT. The variable domain in full, completed from reference TRBV9 and TRBJ1-3, reads DSGVTQTPKHLITATGQRVTLRCSPRSGDLSVYWYQQSLDQGLQFLIQYYNGEERAKGNILERFSAQQFPDLHSELNLSSLELGDSALYFCASSEGAGPSSGNTIYFGEGSWLTVV.